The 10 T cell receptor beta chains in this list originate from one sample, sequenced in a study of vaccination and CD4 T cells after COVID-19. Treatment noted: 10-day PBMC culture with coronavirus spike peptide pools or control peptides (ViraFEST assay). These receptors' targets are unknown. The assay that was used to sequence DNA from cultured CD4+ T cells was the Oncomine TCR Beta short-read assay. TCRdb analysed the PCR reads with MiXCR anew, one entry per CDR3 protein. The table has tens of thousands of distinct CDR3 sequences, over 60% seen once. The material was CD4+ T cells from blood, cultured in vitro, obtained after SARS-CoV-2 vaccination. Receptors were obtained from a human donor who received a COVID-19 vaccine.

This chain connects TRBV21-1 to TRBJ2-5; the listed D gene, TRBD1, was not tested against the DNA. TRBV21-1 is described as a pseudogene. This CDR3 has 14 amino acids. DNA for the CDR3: TGTGCCAGCAGCAGCAGGGTCCGGGTAGAGACCCAGTACTTC. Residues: CASSSRVRVETQYF.

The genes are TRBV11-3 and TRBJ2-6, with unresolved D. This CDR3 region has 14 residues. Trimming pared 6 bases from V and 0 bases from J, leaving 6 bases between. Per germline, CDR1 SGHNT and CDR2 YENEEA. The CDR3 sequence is CASRFGSGANVLTF. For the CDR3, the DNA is TGTGCCAGCAGGTTTGGCTCTGGGGCCAACGTCCTGACTTTC.

The CDR3 sequence: CASTQGYLVGYTF. The CDR3 DNA sequence: TGTGCCAGCACTCAAGGGTATCTGGTTGGCTACACCTTC. The chain carries TRBV6-1 and TRBJ1-2; D ambiguous. CDR1 is MNHNS, CDR2 SASEGT, per germline. The CDR3 spans 13 residues. Trimming stripped 7 bases from V and 7 bases from J, with 16 bases between.

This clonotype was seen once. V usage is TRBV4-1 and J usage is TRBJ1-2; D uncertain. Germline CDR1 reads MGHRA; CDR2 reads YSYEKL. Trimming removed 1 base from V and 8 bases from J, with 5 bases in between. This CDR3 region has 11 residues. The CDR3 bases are TGCGCCAGCAGCCAAGGGAAAGGCTACACCTTC. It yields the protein CASSQGKGYTF.

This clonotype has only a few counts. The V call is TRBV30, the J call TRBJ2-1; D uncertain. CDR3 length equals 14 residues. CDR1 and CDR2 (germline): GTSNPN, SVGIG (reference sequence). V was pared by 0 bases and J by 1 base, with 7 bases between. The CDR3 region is CAWSVPGSYNEQFF. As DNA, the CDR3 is TGTGCCTGGAGTGTACCAGGATCCTACAATGAGCAGTTCTTC.

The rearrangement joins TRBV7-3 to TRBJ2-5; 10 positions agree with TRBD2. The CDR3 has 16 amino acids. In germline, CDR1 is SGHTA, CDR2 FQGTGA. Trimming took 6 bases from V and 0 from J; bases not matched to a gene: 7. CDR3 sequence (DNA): TGTGCCAGCAGTTCAAGCGGGGGGGCCTACCAAGAGACCCAGTACTTC. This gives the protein CASSSSGGAYQETQYF.

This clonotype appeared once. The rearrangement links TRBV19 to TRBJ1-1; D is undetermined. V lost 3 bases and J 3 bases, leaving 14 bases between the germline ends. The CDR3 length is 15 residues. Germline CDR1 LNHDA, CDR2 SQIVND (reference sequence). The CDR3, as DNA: TGTGCCAGTAGTATCGGACGGCAAGTATACACTGAAGCTTTCTTT. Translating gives CASSIGRQVYTEAFF.

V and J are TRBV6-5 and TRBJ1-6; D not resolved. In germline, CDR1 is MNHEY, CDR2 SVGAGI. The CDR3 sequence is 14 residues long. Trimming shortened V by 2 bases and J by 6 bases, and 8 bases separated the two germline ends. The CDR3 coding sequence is TGTGCCAGCAGTTACGCGGCTGGTAATTCACCCCTCCACTTT. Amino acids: CASSYAAGNSPLHF.

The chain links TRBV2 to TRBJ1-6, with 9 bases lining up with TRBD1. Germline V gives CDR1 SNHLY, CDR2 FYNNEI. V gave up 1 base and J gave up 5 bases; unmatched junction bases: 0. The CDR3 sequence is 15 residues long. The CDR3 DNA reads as TGTGCCAGCAGTGAAGGGGACAGGGATAATTCACCCCTCCACTTT. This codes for CASSEGDRDNSPLHF.

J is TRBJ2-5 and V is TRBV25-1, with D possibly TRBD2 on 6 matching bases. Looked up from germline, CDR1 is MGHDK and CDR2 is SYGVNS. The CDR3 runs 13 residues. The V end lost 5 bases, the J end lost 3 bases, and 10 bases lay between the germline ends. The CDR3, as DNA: TGTGCCAGCAGTTCTGCGGGGAAAGAGACCCAGTACTTC. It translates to CASSSAGKETQYF. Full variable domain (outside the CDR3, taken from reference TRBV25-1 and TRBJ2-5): EADIYQTPRYLVIGTGKKITLECSQTMGHDKMYWYQQDPGMELHLIHYSYGVNSTEKGDLSSESTVSRIRTEHFPLTLESARPSHTSQYLCASSSAGKETQYFGPGTRLLVL.